This T cell receptor (beta chain) was identified in a study of control samples from healthy donors and cancer patients. Generated by immunoSEQ multiplex PCR, the TCRdb table keeps only in-frame clones and is missing some. The data show approximately 170,000 clones, with around 93% seen just once and about 4% held by the top ten. Germline V CDR1 and CDR2: SGDLS, YYNGEE. The V and J ends lost 4 bases and 5 bases respectively, with 13 bases between them. The CDR3 is made up of 13 amino acids. Sequenced material: blood. The V and J genes are TRBV9 and TRBJ2-7; perhaps TRBD2 as D (7 bases). The TCR was taken from a woman aged 60 to 75 in good health. The CDR3 loop reads CASSLTGGHEQYF. CDR3 bases: TGTGCCAGCAGCCTTACCGGGGGGCACGAGCAGTACTTC.